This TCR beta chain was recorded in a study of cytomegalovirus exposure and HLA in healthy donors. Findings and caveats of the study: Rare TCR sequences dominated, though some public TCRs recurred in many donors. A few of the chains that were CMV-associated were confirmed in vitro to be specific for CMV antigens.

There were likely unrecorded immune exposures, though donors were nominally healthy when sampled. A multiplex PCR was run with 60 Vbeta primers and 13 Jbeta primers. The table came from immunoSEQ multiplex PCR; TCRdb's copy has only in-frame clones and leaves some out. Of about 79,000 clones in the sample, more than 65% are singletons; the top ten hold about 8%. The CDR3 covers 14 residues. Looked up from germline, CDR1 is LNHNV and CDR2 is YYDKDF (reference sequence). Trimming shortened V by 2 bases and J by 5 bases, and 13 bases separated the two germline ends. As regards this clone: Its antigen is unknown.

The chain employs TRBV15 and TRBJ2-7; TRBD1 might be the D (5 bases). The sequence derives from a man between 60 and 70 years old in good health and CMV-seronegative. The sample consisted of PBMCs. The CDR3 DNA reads TGTGCCACCAGCAGACAGGGAATGGTAGACGAGCAGTACTTC. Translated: CATSRQGMVDEQYF.